Following are 15 T cell receptor beta chains from one sample sequenced in a study of siplizumab effects on memory and regulatory T cells. The repertoire was sequenced with immunoSEQ multiplex PCR; TCRdb's copy has only in-frame clones and lacks some. Among over 95,000 clones listed, just over 90% were seen once. Sequences were obtained from non-Treg CD4+ T cells sorted from blood. The receptors shown here come from a human donor in good health.

V gene TRBV28 combines with J gene TRBJ2-5, with D possibly matching TRBD1 (5 bases). This CDR3 spans 12 amino acids. Between the trimmed V and J ends, which lost 5 bases and 9 bases, there was a span of 13 bases. From germline, CDR1 is MDHEN and CDR2 SYDVKM. This CDR3 is CASSPTLGAQYF. Written as DNA, the CDR3 is TGTGCCAGCAGTCCCACCCTAGGGGCCCAGTACTTC.

The V gene is TRBV7-2, the J gene TRBJ2-3; D ambiguous. Germline CDR1 and CDR2: SGHTA and FQGNSA. CDR3 length equals 15 residues. V lost 2 bases and J 0 bases, leaving 9 bases between the germline ends. Here the CDR3 DNA reads TGTGCCAGCAGCTTAACCGGGTATAGCACAGATACGCAGTATTTT. Amino acid sequence: CASSLTGYSTDTQYF.

This chain links TRBV7-2 with TRBJ2-7; D could derive from TRBD1 or TRBD2 (5 bases each). CDR3 length: 14 residues. Germline loops: CDR1 SGHTA, CDR2 FQGNSA. The germline V and J ends were trimmed by 4 bases and 2 bases, with 12 bases remaining between them. For the CDR3, the DNA is TGTGCCAGCAGCTCCGGGACGCAGCCCTACGAGCAGTACTTC. It translates to CASSSGTQPYEQYF. The full variable domain, in which reference TRBV7-2 and TRBJ2-7 provide the parts outside the CDR3, is GAGVSQSPSNKVTEKGKDVELRCDPISGHTALYWYRQSLGQGLEFLIYFQGNSAPDKSGLPSDRFSAERTGGSVSTLTIQRTQQEDSAVYLCASSSGTQPYEQYFGPGTRLTVT.

The chain has TRBV19 and TRBJ2-7; TRBD1 matches 9 bases. This CDR3 contains 16 residues. V trimming: 5 bases; J trimming: 2 bases; junction bases outside the gene matches: 10. From germline, CDR1 is LNHDA and CDR2 SQIVND (reference sequence). The CDR3 nucleotides read TGTGCCAGTAGTTCAAGCTCGGGACAGGGACCCTACGAGCAGTACTTC. Protein product: CASSSSSGQGPYEQYF.

This rearrangement joins TRBV6-1 to TRBJ1-1; maybe TRBD1 (5 bases). The V end lost 7 bases, the J end lost 11 bases, and 14 bases lay between the germline ends. Germline V gives CDR1 MNHNS, CDR2 SASEGT. CDR3 size: 11 residues. The CDR3 nucleotides are TGTGCCAGCAACGACAGCCGTCGGGCTTTCTTT. This gives the protein CASNDSRRAFF.

The chain joins TRBV15 to TRBJ2-1; 10 nucleotides match TRBD1. Looked up from germline, CDR1 is LNHNV and CDR2 is YYDKDF (reference sequence). CDR3 length equals 18 residues. The V segment lost 1 base and the J segment 7 bases; nucleotides outside the gene matches: 13. CDR3 nucleotides: TGTGCCACCAGCAGAGGTGAGCTGAGGGGACAGGGGATGAATGAGCAGTTCTTC. Amino acids: CATSRGELRGQGMNEQFF.

This clone was detected a few times. This chain uses TRBV7-2 with TRBJ2-5, with 8 bases that match TRBD2. CDR1 SGHTA and CDR2 FQGNSA come from the germline V gene. V lost 1 base, J lost 1 base, and 2 bases stayed unmatched. The CDR3 is made up of 15 amino acids. CDR3 in amino acids: CASSLVGTSQETQYF. CDR3 coding DNA: TGTGCCAGCAGCTTAGTGGGGACTAGCCAAGAGACCCAGTACTTC.

The genes are TRBV5-1 and TRBJ2-4, with 11 bases aligning to TRBD2. The CDR3 has 16 amino acids. V trimming: 0 bases; J trimming: 8 bases; junction bases outside the gene matches: 7. Germline V gene lookup returns CDR1 SGHRS and CDR2 YFSETQ. The CDR3: CASSLVAGGPSDIQYF. The CDR3 DNA follows: TGCGCCAGCAGCTTGGTAGCGGGGGGGCCCTCCGACATTCAGTACTTC.

This chain uses TRBV6-5 with TRBJ1-1; D remains ambiguous. There are 14 residues in the CDR3. Trimming cost V 8 bases and J 5 bases, with 18 bases left between them. CDR1 and CDR2 from the germline V gene are MNHEY and SVGAGI. The CDR3: CASFRHSQRTEAFF. The CDR3 DNA reads as TGTGCCAGCTTCAGACACTCACAGAGAACTGAAGCTTTCTTT.

CDR3 region: CASSLVRRTEAFF. The CDR3 nucleotides read TGTGCCAGCAGCTTAGTCCGTCGCACTGAAGCTTTCTTT. This chain connects TRBV11-1 to TRBJ1-1; no clear D. The length of the CDR3 is 13 residues. Germline-derived CDR1 and CDR2 are SGHAT and FQDESV (reference sequence). V lost 1 base and J lost 4, with 7 bases in between.

J is TRBJ1-2 and V is TRBV6-5; no firm D call. The CDR3 contains 13 residues. Germline-derived CDR1 and CDR2 are MNHEY and SVGAGI. V was shortened by 5 bases and J by 6 bases, with 13 bases between the two germline ends. The CDR3 coding sequence is TGTGCCAGCAGTGCTCGGGGTTGGGATGGCTACACCTTC. As protein: CASSARGWDGYTF.

V is TRBV2 and J is TRBJ2-7; no clear D gene. Per the germline V gene, CDR1 is SNHLY and CDR2 is FYNNEI. The CDR3 contains 15 residues. V was pared by 2 bases and J by 0 bases, with 11 bases between. The CDR3: CASSERQVPSYEQYF. DNA of the CDR3: TGTGCCAGCAGTGAAAGGCAGGTACCCTCCTACGAGCAGTACTTC.

This chain uses TRBV4-1 with TRBJ2-5; D possibly corresponds to TRBD1 (6 bases). V lost 4 bases and J lost 4, with 13 bases in between. The CDR3 has 14 amino acids. The germline V gene encodes CDR1 MGHRA and CDR2 YSYEKL. CDR3 loop: CASSRAGGPETQYF. CDR3 nucleotide sequence: TGCGCCAGCAGCCGTGCTGGGGGCCCAGAGACCCAGTACTTC.

This chain uses TRBV15 with TRBJ1-6; 7 positions match TRBD1. With V trimmed by 6 bases and J by 4 bases, 3 bases remained unmatched. The CDR3 spans 14 residues. The germline V gene has CDR1 LNHNV and CDR2 YYDKDF (reference sequence). CDR3 DNA: TGTGCCACCAGACAGGGGAATTATAATTCACCCCTCCACTTT. Translating gives CATRQGNYNSPLHF.

The chain uses TRBV9 and TRBJ1-3; 9 positions agree with TRBD1. V was clipped by 3 bases and J by 1 base; unmatched bases: 17. The CDR3 length is 20 residues. The germline V gene encodes CDR1 SGDLS and CDR2 YYNGEE. CDR3 nucleotides: TGTGCCAGCAGCGCCCGCCTCGGTCTGGACAGGGGAATATCTGGAAACACCATATATTTT. Protein sequence: CASSARLGLDRGISGNTIYF.